The 3 T cell receptor beta chains given below trace back to one sample, sequenced in a study of glioma-infiltrating T cells. Amplification of TCR alpha and beta CDR3 regions from RNA used iRepertoire nested multiplex PCR. TCRdb ran MiXCR on the multiplex PCR reads and lists one entry per CDR3 protein. The sample has 9,500 to 15,000 distinct CDR3 sequences; about 30% are singletons. The source material was glioma tissue, nonneoplastic brain tissue, or PBMCs (not recorded which). The receptors here all came from a human donor with low-grade glioma or glioblastoma, undergoing nonglioma brain surgery, or in good health (not recorded which).

By frequency in the sample, this clonotype is medium-sized. The rearrangement links TRBV27 to TRBJ2-7, with D perhaps TRBD1 (5 bases). CDR1 and CDR2 (germline): MNHEY, SMNVEV (reference sequence). This CDR3 region has 14 residues. V gave up 3 bases and J gave up 0 bases, with 9 bases separating them. The CDR3 sequence: CASSLTVNSYEQYF. CDR3 DNA sequence: TGTGCCAGCAGTTTGACAGTGAACTCCTACGAGCAGTACTTC.

This clonotype has just a few counts. The V and J genes are TRBV11-2 and TRBJ2-7, with TRBD2 identical over 8 bases. The J segment lost 7 bases and the V segment lost 5 bases, leaving 4 bases of the junction unmatched. Germline V gene lookup returns CDR1 SGHAT and CDR2 FQNNGV. CDR3 length equals 12 residues. The CDR3 loop reads CASSRGLAEQYF. As DNA, the CDR3 is TGTGCCAGCAGCCGCGGACTAGCAGAGCAGTACTTC.

This chain links TRBV2 with TRBJ2-7; D is uncertain. CDR3 length: 14 amino acids. Germline values: CDR1 SNHLY, CDR2 FYNNEI. V was trimmed by 3 bases and J by 7 bases, leaving 16 bases between them. CDR3: CASSDSRPLGEQYF. The CDR3 region has the DNA TGTGCCAGCAGTGATAGTAGGCCCCTGGGGGAGCAGTACTTC.